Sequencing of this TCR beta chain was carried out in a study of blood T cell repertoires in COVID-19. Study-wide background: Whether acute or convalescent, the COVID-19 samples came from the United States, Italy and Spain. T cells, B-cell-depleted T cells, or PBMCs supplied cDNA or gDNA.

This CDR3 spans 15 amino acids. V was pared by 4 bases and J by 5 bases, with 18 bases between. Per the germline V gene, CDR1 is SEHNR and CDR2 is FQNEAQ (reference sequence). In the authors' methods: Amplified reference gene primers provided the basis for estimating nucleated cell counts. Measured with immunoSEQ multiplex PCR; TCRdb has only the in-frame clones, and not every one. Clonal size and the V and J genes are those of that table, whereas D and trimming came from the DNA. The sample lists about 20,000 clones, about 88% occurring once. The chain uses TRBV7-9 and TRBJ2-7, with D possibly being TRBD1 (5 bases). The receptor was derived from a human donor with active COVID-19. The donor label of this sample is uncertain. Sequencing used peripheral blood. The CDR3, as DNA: TGTGCCAGCAGCTCCCCGGACAAATTTATCAACGAGCAGTACTTC. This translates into CASSSPDKFINEQYF.